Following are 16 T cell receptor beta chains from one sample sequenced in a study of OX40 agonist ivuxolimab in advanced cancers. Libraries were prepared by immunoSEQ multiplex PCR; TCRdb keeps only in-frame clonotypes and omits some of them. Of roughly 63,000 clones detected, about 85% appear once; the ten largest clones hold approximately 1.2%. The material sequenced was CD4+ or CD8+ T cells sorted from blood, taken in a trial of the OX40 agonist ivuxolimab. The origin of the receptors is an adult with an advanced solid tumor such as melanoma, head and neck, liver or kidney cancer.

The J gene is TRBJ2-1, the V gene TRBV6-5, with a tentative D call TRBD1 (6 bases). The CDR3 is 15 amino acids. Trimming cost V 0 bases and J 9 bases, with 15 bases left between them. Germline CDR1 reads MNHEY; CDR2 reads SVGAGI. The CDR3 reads CASSYSTSGATEQFF. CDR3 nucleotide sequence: TGTGCCAGCAGTTACTCCACGTCAGGGGCGACTGAGCAGTTCTTC.

CDR3 nucleotide sequence: TGTGCCAGCAGCTTCGGGGGGACCTATAATTCACCCCTCCACTTT. It specifies CASSFGGTYNSPLHF. The chain carries TRBV11-2 and TRBJ1-6; a possible D gene is TRBD1 (5 bases). With 3 bases removed from V and 2 bases from J, the gap between germline ends came to 8 bases. Germline assignment: CDR1 SGHAT and CDR2 FQNNGV. This CDR3 comprises 15 residues.

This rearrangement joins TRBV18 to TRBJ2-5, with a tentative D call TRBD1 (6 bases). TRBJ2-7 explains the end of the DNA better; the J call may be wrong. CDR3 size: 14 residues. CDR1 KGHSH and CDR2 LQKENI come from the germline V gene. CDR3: CASSTEGHTYEQYF. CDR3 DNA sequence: TGTGCCAGCTCAACAGAGGGACATACCTACGAGCAGTACTTC.

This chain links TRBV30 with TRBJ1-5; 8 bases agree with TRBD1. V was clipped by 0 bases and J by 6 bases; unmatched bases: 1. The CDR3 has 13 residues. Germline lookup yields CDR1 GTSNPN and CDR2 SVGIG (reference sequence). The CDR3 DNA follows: TGTGCCTGGAGTGTACAGGGGGGTCAGCCCCAGCATTTT. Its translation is CAWSVQGGQPQHF.

In DNA form, the CDR3 reads TGTGCCAGCAGTGAACAGGGGGACTTTACAGATACGCAGTATTTT. Its translation is CASSEQGDFTDTQYF. The rearrangement joins TRBV6-1 to TRBJ2-3; TRBD1 might be the D (7 bases). Germline V gene lookup returns CDR1 MNHNS and CDR2 SASEGT. The V end was cut by 2 bases, the J end by 3 bases, with 12 bases between. CDR3 length: 15 residues.

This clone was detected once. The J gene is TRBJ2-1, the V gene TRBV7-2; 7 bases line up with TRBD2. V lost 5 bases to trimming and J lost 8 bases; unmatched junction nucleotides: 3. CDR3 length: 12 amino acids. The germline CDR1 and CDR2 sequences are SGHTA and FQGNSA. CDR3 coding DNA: TGTGCCAGCAGCCGGGCGGGAGATGAGCAGTTCTTC. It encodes CASSRAGDEQFF.

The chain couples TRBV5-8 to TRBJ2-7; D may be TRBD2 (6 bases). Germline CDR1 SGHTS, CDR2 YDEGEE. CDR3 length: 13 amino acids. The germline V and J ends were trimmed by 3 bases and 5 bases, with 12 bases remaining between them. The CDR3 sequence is CASSWRGRDEQYF. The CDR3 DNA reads TGTGCCAGCAGCTGGAGGGGCCGGGACGAGCAGTACTTC.

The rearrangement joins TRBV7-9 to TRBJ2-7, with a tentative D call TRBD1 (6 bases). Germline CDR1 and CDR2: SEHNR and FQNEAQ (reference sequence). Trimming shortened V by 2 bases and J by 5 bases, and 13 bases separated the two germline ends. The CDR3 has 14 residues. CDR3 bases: TGTGCCAGCAGCTTATCCACAGGGTTGAACGAGCAGTACTTC. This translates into CASSLSTGLNEQYF.

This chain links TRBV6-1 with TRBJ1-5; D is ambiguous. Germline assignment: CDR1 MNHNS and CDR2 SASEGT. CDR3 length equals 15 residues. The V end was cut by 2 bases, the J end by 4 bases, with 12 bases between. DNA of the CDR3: TGTGCCAGCAGTGAAACCGTCGGGTGGAATCAGCCCCAGCATTTT. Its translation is CASSETVGWNQPQHF.

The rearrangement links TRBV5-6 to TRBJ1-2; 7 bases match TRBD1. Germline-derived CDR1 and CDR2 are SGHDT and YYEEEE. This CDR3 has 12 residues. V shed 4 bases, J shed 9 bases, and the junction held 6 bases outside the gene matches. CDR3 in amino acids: CASSIEDRSYTF. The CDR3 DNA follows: TGTGCCAGCAGCATAGAGGACAGGAGCTACACCTTC.

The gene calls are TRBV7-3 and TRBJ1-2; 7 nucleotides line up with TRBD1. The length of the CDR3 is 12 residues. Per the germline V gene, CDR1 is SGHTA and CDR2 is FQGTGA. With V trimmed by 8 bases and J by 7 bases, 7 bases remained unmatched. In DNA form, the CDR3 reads TGTGCCAGCGGCGACAGGGCGGGTGGCTACACCTTC. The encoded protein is CASGDRAGGYTF.

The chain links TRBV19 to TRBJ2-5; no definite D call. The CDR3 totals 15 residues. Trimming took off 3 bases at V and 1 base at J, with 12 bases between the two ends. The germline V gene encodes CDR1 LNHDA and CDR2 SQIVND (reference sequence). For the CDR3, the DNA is TGTGCCAGTAGTATGGCCCGAGCGCCCCAAGAGACCCAGTACTTC. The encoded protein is CASSMARAPQETQYF.

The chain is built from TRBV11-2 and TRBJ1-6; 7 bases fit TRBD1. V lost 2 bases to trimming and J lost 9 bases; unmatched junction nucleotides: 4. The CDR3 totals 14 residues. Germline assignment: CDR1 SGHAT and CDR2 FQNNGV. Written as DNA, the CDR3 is TGTGCCAGCAGCTTAAGTACAGGGGCTTCACCCCTCCACTTT. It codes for CASSLSTGASPLHF.

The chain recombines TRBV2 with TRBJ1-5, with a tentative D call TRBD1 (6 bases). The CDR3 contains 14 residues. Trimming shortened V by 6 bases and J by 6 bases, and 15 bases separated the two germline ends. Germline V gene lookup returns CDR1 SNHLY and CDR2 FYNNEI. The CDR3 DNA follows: TGTGCCAGCAGCTTACAGGGTTTGGGTCAGCCCCAGCATTTT. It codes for CASSLQGLGQPQHF.

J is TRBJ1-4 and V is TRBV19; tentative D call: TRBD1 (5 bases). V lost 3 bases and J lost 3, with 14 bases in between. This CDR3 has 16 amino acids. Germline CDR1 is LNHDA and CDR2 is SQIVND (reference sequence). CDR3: CASSMGPPRANEKLFF. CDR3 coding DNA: TGTGCCAGTAGTATGGGGCCTCCGAGAGCTAATGAAAAACTGTTTTTT.

The CDR3 DNA reads TGTGCCAGCAGGACAGCGGGGGGGCCAGATACGCAGTATTTT. It yields the protein CASRTAGGPDTQYF. The chain couples TRBV7-2 to TRBJ2-3, with TRBD2 matching 10 bases. The CDR3 spans 14 residues. The germline V gene encodes CDR1 SGHTA and CDR2 FQGNSA. Trimming cost V 6 bases and J 4 bases; bases outside gene matches: 4.